This section outlines one T cell receptor (beta chain) sequence together with its context. Antigen unknown. The donors gave bone marrow, and they were healthy. Donors had nominal health at sampling but likely had unrecorded immune exposures. CDR3 length: 13 residues. Looked up from germline, CDR1 is SGHNT and CDR2 is YYREEE (reference sequence). Between the trimmed V and J ends, which lost 2 bases and 5 bases, there was a span of 5 bases. The PCR contained 60 Vbeta and 13 Jbeta primers. Sequenced by immunoSEQ multiplex PCR; TCRdb stores in-frame clones only, minus some. The data show about 200,000 clones, with around 83% seen just once and around 1.4% held by the top ten. This specimen comes from a study of cytomegalovirus exposure and HLA in healthy donors. Notes on the study in general: Later work showed greater clonal expansion in HLA-associated TCR beta chains than in equally common others.

The clonotype was recovered from a girl aged 5-17 years in good health and CMV-seronegative. The chain combines TRBV5-4 with TRBJ1-6; D not resolved. The sequencing input was PBMCs. CDR3 bases: TGTGCCAGCAGCTTAACGGATAATTCACCCCTCCACTTT. This codes for CASSLTDNSPLHF.